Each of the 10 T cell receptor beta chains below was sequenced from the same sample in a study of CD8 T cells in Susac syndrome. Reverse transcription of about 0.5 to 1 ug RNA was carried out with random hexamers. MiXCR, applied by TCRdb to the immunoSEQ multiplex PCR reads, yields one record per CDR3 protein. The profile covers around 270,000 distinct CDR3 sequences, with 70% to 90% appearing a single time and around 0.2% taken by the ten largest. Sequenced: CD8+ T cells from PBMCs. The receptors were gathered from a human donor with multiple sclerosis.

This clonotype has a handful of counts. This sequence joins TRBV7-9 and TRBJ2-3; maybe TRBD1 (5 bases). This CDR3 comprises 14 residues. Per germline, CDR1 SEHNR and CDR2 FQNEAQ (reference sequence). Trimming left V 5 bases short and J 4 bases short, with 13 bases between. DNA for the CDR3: TGTGCCAGCAGCCATGGGCAGGGCGCAGATACGCAGTATTTT. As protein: CASSHGQGADTQYF. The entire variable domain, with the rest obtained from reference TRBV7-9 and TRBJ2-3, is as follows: DTGVSQNPRHKITKRGQNVTFRCDPISEHNRLYWYRQTLGQGPEFLTYFQNEAQLEKSRLLSDRFSAERPKGSFSTLEIQRTEQGDSAMYLCASSHGQGADTQYFGPGTRLTVL.

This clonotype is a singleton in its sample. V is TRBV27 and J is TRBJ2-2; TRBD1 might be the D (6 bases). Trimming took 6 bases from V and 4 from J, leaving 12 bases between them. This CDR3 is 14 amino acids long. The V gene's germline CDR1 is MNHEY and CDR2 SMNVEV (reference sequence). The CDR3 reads CASSQTQGTGELFF. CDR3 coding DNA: TGTGCCAGCAGCCAAACACAGGGCACCGGGGAGCTGTTTTTT.

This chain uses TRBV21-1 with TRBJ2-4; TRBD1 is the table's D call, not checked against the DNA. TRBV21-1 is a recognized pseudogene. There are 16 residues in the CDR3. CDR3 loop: CASSKGQYLAKNIQYF. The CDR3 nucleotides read TGTGCCAGCAGCAAAGGACAGTACCTAGCCAAAAACATTCAGTACTTC.

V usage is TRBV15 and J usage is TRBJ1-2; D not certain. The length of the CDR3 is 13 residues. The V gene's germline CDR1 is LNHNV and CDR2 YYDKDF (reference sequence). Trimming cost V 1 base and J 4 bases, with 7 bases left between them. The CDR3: CATSRGGSYGYTF. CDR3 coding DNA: TGTGCCACCAGCAGAGGAGGGAGCTATGGCTACACCTTC.

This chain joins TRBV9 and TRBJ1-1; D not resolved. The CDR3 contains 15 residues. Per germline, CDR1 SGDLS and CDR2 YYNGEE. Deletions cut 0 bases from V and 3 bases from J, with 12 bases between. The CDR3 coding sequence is TGTGCCAGCAGCGTAGGAGGAGGGTACCACACTGAAGCTTTCTTT. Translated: CASSVGGGYHTEAFF.

CDR3 nucleotides: TGTGCCAGCAAGGATCTAATGTACAATGAGCAGTTCTTC. It specifies CASKDLMYNEQFF. The chain couples TRBV6-6 to TRBJ2-1; D is undetermined. CDR3 length: 13 amino acids. The germline V and J ends were trimmed by 7 bases and 4 bases, with 11 bases remaining between them. Per the germline V gene, CDR1 is MNHNY and CDR2 is SVGAGI (reference sequence).

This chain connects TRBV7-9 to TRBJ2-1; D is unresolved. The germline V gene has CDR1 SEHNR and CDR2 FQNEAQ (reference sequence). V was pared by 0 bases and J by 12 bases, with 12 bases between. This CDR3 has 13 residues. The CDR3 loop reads CASSLASPDGQFF. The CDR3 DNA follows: TGTGCCAGCAGCTTAGCTTCACCGGACGGGCAGTTCTTC.

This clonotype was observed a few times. DNA for the CDR3: TGTGCCAGCAGCTCCCTGGGGGGTGGGACCGGGGAGCTGTTTTTT. It encodes CASSSLGGGTGELFF. This chain links TRBV7-3 with TRBJ2-2; tentatively, D is TRBD2 (6 bases). V was shortened by 4 bases and J by 5 bases, with 14 bases between the two germline ends. The germline CDR1 and CDR2 sequences are SGHTA and FQGTGA. The length of the CDR3 is 15 residues.

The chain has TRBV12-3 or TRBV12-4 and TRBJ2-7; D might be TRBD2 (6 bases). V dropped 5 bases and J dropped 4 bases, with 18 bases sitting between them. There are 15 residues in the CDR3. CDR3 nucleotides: TGTGCCAGCAGTCTAGGAGGGCCGGCCTATTACGAGCAGTACTTC. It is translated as CASSLGGPAYYEQYF.

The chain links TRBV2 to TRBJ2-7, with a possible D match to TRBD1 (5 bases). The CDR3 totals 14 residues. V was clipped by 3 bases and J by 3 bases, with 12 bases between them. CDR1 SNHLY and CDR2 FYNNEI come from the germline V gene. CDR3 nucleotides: TGTGCCAGCAGTGACCCCCGTAGGGGCTACGAGCAGTACTTC. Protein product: CASSDPRRGYEQYF.